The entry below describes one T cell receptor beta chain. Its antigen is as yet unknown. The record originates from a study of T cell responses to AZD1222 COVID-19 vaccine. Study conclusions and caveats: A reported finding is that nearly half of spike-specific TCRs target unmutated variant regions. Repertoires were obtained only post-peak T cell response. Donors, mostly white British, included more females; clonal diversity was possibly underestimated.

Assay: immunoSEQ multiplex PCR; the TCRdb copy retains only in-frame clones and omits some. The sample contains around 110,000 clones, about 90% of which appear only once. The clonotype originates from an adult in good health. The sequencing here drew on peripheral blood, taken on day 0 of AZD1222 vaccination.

CDR3 sequence reads: CASSQDLGVCFKETQYF. The CDR3 bases are TGTGCCAGCAGCCAAGATCTAGGGGTCTGTTTTAAGGAGACCCAGTACTTC. J is TRBJ2-5 and V is TRBV3-1 (or the pseudogene TRBV3-2); a weak D match, TRBD1 (5 bases). V lost 0 bases and J lost 5, with 19 bases in between. Germline CDR1 LGHDT, CDR2 YNNKEL (reference sequence). The CDR3 covers 17 residues.